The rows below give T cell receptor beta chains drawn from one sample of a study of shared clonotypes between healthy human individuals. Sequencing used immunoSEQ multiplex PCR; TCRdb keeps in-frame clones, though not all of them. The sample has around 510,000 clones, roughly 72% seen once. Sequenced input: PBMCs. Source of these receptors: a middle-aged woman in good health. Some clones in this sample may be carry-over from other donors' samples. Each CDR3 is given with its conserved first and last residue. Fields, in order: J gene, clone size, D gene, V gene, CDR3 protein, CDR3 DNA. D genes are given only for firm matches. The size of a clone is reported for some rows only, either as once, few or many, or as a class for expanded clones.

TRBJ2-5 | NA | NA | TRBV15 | CATSRDRTQETQYF | TGTGCCACCAGCAGAGACAGAACCCAAGAGACCCAGTACTTC
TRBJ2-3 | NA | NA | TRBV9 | CASSVGDTQYF | TGTGCCAGCAGCGTAGGAGATACGCAGTATTTT
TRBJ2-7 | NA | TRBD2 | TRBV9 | CASSLSGGAYEQYF | TGTGCCAGCAGTCTTTCCGGGGGGGCCTACGAGCAGTACTTC
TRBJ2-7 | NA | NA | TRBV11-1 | CASTRGPTYEQYF | TGTGCCAGCACCCGGGGACCTACCTACGAGCAGTACTTC
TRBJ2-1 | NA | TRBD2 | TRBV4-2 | CATEREGLNEQFF | TGTGCCACCGAGCGGGAGGGCCTCAATGAGCAGTTCTTC
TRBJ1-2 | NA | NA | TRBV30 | CAWSPGSGFDYTF | TGTGCCTGGAGCCCAGGATCAGGATTTGACTACACCTTC
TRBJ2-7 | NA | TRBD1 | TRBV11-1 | CASSFWTGYNEQYF | TGTGCCAGCAGCTTTTGGACAGGGTACAACGAGCAGTACTTC
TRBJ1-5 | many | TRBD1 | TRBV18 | CASSPLGGFGNQPQHF | TGTGCCAGCTCACCATTAGGGGGCTTCGGCAATCAGCCCCAGCATTTT
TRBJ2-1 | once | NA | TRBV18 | CASSLFAGTNVDEQFF | TGTGCCAGCTCACTCTTCGCCGGGACAAATGTCGATGAGCAGTTCTTC
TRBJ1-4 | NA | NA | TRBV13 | CASSYQAAEKLFF | TGTGCCAGCAGCTATCAGGCAGCAGAAAAACTGTTTTTT
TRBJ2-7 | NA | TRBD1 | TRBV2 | CASKTGASYEQYF | TGTGCCAGCAAGACAGGGGCCTCCTACGAGCAGTACTTC
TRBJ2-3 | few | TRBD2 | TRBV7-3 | CASSPGTSLDTQYF | TGTGCCAGCAGCCCCGGGACTAGCTTAGATACGCAGTATTTT
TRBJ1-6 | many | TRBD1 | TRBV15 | CATSVTGTGFLAPLHF | TGTGCCACCAGCGTCACCGGGACAGGGTTTCTCGCACCCCTCCACTTT
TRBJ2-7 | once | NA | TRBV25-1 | CASSSDRLLYRKQYF | TGTGCCAGCAGTTCGGACAGATTGCTCTACCGCAAGCAGTACTTC
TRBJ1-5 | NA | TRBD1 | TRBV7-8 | CASSMDRNLLSSNQPQHF | TGTGCCAGCAGCATGGACAGGAACCTTCTCTCTAGCAATCAGCCCCAGCATTTT
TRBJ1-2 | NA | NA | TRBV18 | CASSSRQAYGYTF | TGTGCCAGCTCATCCAGACAGGCCTATGGCTACACCTTC
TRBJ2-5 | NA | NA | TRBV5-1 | CASSFDRGETQYF | TGCGCCAGCAGCTTCGACCGGGGGGAGACCCAGTACTTC